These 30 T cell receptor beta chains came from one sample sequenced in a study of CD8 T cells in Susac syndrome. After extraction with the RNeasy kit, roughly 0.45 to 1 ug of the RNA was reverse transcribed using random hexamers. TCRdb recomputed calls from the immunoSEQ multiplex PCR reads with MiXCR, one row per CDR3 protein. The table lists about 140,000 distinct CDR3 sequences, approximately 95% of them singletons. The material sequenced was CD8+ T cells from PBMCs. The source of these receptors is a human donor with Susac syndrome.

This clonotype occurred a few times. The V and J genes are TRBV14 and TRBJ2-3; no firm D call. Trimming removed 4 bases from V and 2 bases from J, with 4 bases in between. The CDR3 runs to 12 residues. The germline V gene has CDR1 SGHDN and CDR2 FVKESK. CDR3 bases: TGTGCCAGCAGCCTGATCACAGATACGCAGTATTTT. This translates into CASSLITDTQYF. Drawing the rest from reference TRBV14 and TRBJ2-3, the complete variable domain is EAGVTQFPSHSVIEKGQTVTLRCDPISGHDNLYWYRRVMGKEIKFLLHFVKESKQDESGMPNNRFLAERTGGTYSTLKVQPAELEDSGVYFCASSLITDTQYFGPGTRLTVL.

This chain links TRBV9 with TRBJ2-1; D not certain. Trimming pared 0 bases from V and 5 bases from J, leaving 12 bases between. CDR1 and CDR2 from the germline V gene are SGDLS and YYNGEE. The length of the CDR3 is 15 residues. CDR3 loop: CASSVANSGHNEQFF. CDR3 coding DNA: TGTGCCAGCAGCGTAGCTAACAGTGGCCACAATGAGCAGTTCTTC.

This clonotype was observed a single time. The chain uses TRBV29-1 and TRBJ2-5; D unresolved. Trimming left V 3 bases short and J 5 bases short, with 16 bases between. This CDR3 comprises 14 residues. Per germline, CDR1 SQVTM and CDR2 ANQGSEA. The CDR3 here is CSVEPFPQFETQYF. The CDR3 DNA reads TGCAGCGTTGAGCCCTTCCCGCAGTTCGAGACCCAGTACTTC.

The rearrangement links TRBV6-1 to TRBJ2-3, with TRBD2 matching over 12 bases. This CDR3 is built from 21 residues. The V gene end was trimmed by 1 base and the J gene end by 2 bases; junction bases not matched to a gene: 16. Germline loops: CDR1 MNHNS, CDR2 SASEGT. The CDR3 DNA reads TGTGCCAGCAGTGAAGAGGTGGGAGTGGTGACTAGCGGGAGCCCCACAGATACGCAGTATTTT. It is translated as CASSEEVGVVTSGSPTDTQYF.

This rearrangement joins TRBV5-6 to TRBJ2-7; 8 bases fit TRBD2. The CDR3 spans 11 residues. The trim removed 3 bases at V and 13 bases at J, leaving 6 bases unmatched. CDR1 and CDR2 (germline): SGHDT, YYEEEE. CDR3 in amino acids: CASSYSGSSYF. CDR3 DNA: TGTGCCAGCAGCTACAGCGGGAGTTCATACTTC. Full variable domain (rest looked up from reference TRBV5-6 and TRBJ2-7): DAGVTQSPTHLIKTRGQQVTLRCSPKSGHDTVSWYQQALGQGPQFIFQYYEEEERQRGNFPDRFSGHQFPNYSSELNVNALLLGDSALYLCASSYSGSSYFGPGTRLTVT.

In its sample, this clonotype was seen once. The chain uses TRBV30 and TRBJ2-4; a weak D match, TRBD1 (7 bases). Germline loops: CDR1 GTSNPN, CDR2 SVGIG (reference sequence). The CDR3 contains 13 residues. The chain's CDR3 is CAGRWDSSNIQYF. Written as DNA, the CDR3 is TGTGCTGGGAGGTGGGACAGCTCAAACATTCAGTACTTC.

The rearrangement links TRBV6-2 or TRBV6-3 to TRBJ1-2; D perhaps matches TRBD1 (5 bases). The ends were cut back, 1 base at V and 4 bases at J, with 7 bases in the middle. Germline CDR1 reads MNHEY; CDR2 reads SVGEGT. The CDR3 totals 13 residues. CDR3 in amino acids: CASSYWGSYGYTF. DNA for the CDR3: TGTGCCAGCAGTTACTGGGGGAGCTATGGCTACACCTTC.

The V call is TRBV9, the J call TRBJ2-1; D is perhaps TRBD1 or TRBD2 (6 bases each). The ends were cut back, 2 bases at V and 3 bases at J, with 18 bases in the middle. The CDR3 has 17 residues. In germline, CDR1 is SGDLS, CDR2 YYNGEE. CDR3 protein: CASSVSGQGTLYNEQFF. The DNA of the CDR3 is TGTGCCAGCAGCGTGAGCGGGCAGGGGACTCTCTACAATGAGCAGTTCTTC.

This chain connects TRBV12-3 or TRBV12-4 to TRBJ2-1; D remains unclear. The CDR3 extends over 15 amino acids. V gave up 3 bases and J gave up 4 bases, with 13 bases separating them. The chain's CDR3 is CASSFRASGYNEQFF. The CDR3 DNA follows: TGTGCCAGCAGTTTCAGAGCTAGTGGTTACAATGAGCAGTTCTTC.

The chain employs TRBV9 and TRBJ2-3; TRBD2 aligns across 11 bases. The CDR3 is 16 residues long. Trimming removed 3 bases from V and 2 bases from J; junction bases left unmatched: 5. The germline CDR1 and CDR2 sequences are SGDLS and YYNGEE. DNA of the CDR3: TGTGCCAGCAGCGCACCACTAGCGGGGGACACAGATACGCAGTATTTT. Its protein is CASSAPLAGDTDTQYF.

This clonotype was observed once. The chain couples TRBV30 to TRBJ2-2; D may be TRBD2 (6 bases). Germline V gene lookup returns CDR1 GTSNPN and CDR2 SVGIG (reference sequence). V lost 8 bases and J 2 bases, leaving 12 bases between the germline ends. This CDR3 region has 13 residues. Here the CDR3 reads CAGTGRNTGELFF. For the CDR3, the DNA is TGTGCCGGCACCGGGAGAAACACCGGGGAGCTGTTTTTT.

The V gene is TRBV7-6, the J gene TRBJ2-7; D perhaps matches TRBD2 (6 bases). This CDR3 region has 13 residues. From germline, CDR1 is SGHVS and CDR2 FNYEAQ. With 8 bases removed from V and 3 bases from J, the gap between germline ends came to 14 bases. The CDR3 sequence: CASGSSEYYEQYF. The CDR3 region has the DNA TGTGCCAGCGGCTCTAGCGAATACTACGAGCAGTACTTC.

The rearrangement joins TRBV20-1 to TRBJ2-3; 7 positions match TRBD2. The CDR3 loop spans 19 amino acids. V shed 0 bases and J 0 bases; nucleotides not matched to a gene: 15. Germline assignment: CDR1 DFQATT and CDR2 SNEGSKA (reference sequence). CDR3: CSARDWLLRESTSTDTQYF. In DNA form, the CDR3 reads TGCAGTGCTAGAGATTGGTTGCTGCGGGAGTCAACTAGCACAGATACGCAGTATTTT.

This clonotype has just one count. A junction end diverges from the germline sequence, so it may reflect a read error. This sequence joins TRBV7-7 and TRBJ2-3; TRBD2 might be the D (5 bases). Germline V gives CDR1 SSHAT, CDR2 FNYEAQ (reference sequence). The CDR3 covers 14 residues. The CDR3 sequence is CASSPEGTTDTQYF. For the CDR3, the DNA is TGTGCTAGCAGCCCTGAGGGAACCACAGATACGCAATATTTT.

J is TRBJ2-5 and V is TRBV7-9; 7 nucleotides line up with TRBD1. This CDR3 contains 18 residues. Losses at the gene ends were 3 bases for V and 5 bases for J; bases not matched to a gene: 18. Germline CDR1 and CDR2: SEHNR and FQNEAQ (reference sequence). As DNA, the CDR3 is TGTGCCAGCAGCTTCGAACTGCGGACAGGCCTTTTCCGTGAGACCCAGTACTTC. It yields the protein CASSFELRTGLFRETQYF.

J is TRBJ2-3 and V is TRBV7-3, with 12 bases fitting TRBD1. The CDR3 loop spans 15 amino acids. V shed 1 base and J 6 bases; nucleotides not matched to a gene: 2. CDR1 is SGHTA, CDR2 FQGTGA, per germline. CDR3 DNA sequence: TGTGCCAGCAGCTTAAAGGGGACAGGGGGCGATACGCAGTATTTT. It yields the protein CASSLKGTGGDTQYF.

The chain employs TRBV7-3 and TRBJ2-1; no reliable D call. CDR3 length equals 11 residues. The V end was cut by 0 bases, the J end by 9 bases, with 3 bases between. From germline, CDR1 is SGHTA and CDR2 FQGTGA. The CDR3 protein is CASSLTGEQFF. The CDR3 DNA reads TGTGCCAGCAGCTTAACGGGTGAGCAGTTCTTC.

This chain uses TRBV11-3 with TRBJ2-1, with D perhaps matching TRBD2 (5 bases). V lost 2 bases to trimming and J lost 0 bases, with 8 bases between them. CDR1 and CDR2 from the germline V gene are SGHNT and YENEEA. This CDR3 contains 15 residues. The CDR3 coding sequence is TGTGCCAGCAGCTTACCCGGGATCTCCTACAATGAGCAGTTCTTC. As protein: CASSLPGISYNEQFF.

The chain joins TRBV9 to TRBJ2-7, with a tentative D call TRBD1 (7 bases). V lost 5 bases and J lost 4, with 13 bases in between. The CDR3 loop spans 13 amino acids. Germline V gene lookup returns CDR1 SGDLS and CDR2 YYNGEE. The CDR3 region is CASSRRGLYEQYF. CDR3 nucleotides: TGTGCCAGCAGTCGGAGGGGGCTTTACGAGCAGTACTTC.

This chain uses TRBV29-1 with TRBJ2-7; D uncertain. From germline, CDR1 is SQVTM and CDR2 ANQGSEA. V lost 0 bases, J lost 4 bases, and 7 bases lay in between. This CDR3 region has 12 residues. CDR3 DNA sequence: TGCAGCGTTGAAGATAGGCATTACGAGCAGTACTTC. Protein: CSVEDRHYEQYF.

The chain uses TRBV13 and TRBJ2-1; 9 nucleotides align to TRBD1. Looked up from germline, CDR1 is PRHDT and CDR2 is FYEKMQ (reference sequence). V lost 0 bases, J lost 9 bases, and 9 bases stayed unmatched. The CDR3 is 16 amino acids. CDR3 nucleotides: TGTGCCAGCAGCTTAGGGGGGGGACAGGGCTTGAGTGAGCAGTTCTTC. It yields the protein CASSLGGGQGLSEQFF. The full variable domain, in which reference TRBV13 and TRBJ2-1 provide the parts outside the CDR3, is AAGVIQSPRHLIKEKRETATLKCYPIPRHDTVYWYQQGPGQDPQFLISFYEKMQSDKGSIPDRFSAQQFSDYHSELNMSSLELGDSALYFCASSLGGGQGLSEQFFGPGTRLTVL.

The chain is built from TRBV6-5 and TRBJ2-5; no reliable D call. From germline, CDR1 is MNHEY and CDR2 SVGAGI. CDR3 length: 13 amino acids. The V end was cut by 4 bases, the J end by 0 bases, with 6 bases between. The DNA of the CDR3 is TGTGCCAGCAGTTTACAGAACCAAGAGACCCAGTACTTC. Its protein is CASSLQNQETQYF.

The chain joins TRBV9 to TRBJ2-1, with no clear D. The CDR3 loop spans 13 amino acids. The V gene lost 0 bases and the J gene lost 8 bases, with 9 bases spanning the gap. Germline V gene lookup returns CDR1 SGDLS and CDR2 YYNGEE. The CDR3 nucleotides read TGTGCCAGCAGCGTAGCTCTGGCCGATGAGCAGTTCTTC. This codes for CASSVALADEQFF.

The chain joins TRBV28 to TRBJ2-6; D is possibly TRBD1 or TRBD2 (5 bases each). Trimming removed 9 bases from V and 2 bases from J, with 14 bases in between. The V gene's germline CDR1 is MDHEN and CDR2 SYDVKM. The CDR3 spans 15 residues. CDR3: CASLPMGAGANVLTF. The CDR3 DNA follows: TGTGCCAGTCTCCCTATGGGGGCTGGGGCCAACGTCCTGACTTTC.

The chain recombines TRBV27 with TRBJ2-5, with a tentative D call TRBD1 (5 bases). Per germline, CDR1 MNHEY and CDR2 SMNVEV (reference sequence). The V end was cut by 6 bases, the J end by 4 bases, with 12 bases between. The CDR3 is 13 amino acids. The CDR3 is CASRPGMGETQYF. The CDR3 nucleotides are TGTGCCAGCAGGCCAGGGATGGGAGAGACCCAGTACTTC.

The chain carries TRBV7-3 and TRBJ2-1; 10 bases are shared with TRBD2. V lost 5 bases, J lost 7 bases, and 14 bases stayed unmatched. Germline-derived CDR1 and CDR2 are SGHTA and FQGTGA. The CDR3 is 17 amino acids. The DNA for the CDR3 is TGTGCCAGCAGCCCTCAACCGGGACTAGCGAAGAGTAATGAGCAGTTCTTC. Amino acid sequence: CASSPQPGLAKSNEQFF.

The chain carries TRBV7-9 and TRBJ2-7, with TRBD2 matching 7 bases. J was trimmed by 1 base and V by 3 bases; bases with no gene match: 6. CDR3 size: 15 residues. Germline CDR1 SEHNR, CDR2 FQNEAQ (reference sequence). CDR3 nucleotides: TGTGCCAGCAGCTTCTGGGCTAGCGGATCCTACGAGCAGTACTTC. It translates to CASSFWASGSYEQYF.

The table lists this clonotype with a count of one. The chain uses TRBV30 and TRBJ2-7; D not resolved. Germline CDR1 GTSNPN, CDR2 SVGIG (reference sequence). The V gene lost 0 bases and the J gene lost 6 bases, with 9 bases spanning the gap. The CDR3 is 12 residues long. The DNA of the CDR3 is TGTGCCTGGAGTGTAGGTAGTCTCGAGCAGTACTTC. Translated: CAWSVGSLEQYF.

Here the CDR3 DNA reads TGTGCCAGCAGTGCCGGGGCTAACAATGAGCAGTTCTTC. Its protein is CASSAGANNEQFF. The chain is built from TRBV12-3 or TRBV12-4 and TRBJ2-1; D may be TRBD1 or TRBD2 (5 bases each). This CDR3 has 13 amino acids. Trimming stripped 5 bases from V and 5 bases from J, with 10 bases between.

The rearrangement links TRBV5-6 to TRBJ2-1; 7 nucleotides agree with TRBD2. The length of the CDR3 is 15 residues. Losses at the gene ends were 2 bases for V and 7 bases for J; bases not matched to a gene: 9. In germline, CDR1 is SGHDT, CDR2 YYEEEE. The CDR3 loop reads CASSFWASGFNEQFF. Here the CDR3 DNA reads TGTGCCAGCAGCTTTTGGGCTAGCGGATTTAATGAGCAGTTCTTC.